A selection of T cell receptor beta chains follows, all from one sample in a study of Graves' ophthalmopathy and Graves' hyperthyroidism. In TCRdb, the multiplex PCR reads were re-called with MiXCR into one record per CDR3 protein. This table holds roughly 220,000 distinct CDR3 sequences, around 45% found once. Sequenced input: peripheral blood. Receptor source: an adult man with Graves' ophthalmopathy. Both conserved end residues are part of each CDR3. The D gene is left open where the match is weak. Not every row has a clone size; where given, it reads once, few, many or a size class.

size	V	D	J	CDR3	DNA
-	TRBV19	-	TRBJ1-5	CASSRPDSNQPQHF	TGTGCCAGTAGTCGGCCAGATAGCAATCAGCCCCAGCATTTT
-	TRBV7-9	TRBD2	TRBJ2-1	CASSRTSGYYNEQFF	TGTGCCAGCAGCCGGACTAGCGGGTACTACAATGAGCAGTTCTTC
-	TRBV13	-	TRBJ2-5	CASSFMPPREETQYF	TGTGCCAGCAGCTTTATGCCCCCTCGGGAAGAGACCCAGTACTTC
-	TRBV5-4	-	TRBJ2-7	CASSFGVTYEQYF	TGTGCCAGCAGCTTCGGAGTAACCTACGAGCAGTACTTC
-	TRBV2	TRBD1	TRBJ1-1	CASSEGQGGTTEAFF	TGTGCCAGCAGTGAAGGACAGGGGGGTACAACTGAAGCTTTCTTT
-	TRBV7-2	TRBD2	TRBJ2-7	CASSLISGGSYEQYF	TGTGCCAGCAGCTTAATTAGCGGGGGCTCCTACGAGCAGTACTTC
few	TRBV7-9	TRBD1	TRBJ2-6	CASSLPGQGSSGANVLTF	TGTGCCAGCAGCCTCCCGGGACAGGGATCTTCTGGGGCCAACGTCCTGACTTTC
-	TRBV12-5	-	TRBJ1-2	CASGTANYGYTF	TGTGCTAGTGGGACAGCTAACTATGGCTACACCTTC
-	TRBV29-1	TRBD1	TRBJ1-2	CSVNGQGIPGYTF	TGCAGCGTAAACGGACAGGGTATTCCCGGCTACACCTTC
-	TRBV7-8	-	TRBJ1-5	CASSQGYSNQPQHF	TGTGCCAGCAGCCAGGGGTATAGCAATCAGCCCCAGCATTTT
-	TRBV29-1	-	TRBJ1-1	CSVGSGTEAFF	TGCAGCGTTGGGTCGGGCACTGAAGCTTTCTTT
-	TRBV29-1	-	TRBJ2-5	CSVADLAGLQETQYF	TGCAGCGTTGCAGATCTGGCGGGGCTCCAAGAGACCCAGTACTTC
few	TRBV9	-	TRBJ1-4	CASSVGGSTNEKLFF	TGTGCCAGCAGCGTAGGCGGCAGTACTAATGAAAAACTGTTTTTT
-	TRBV7-6	TRBD2	TRBJ2-5	CASSGTSGKETQYF	TGTGCCAGCAGCGGGACTAGCGGGAAAGAGACCCAGTACTTC
-	TRBV7-9	-	TRBJ2-7	CASSLPGTYEQYF	TGTGCCAGCAGCTTACCAGGCACCTACGAGCAGTACTTC
many	TRBV2	-	TRBJ1-4	CASSERGAEKLFF	TGTGCCAGCAGTGAAAGAGGCGCGGAAAAACTGTTTTTT
-	TRBV27	-	TRBJ1-2	CASSLSRGRIGYTF	TGTGCCAGCAGTTTATCGAGAGGCAGGATTGGCTACACCTTC
few	TRBV7-2	TRBD1	TRBJ1-2	CASSLGGGTYGYTF	TGTGCCAGCAGCTTAGGAGGGGGCACGTATGGCTACACCTTC
-	TRBV20-1	-	TRBJ2-7	CSARERQGMTDTQYF	TGCAGTGCTAGGGAGCGCCAGGGGATGACAGATACGCAGTACTTC
few	TRBV2	-	TRBJ2-5	CASSVRRARGETQYF	TGTGCCAGCAGTGTACGTCGGGCGCGAGGAGAGACCCAGTACTTC
few	TRBV10-2	-	TRBJ1-1	CASSEGIYTEAFF	TGCGCCAGCAGTGAGGGTATCTACACTGAAGCTTTCTTT
-	TRBV10-3	TRBD2	TRBJ2-7	CASSTTSGGWYEQYF	TGTGCCAGCAGCACAACTAGCGGGGGCTGGTACGAGCAGTACTTC
few	TRBV6-5	TRBD1	TRBJ2-7	CASSRTGQTYEQYF	TGTGCCAGCAGCCGAACGGGACAGACCTACGAGCAGTACTTC
-	TRBV7-9	-	TRBJ2-6	CASRGTHRSGANVLTF	TGTGCCAGCAGGGGGACACACCGATCTGGGGCCAACGTCCTGACTTTC
few	TRBV24-1	TRBD1	TRBJ1-6	CATSGGDKGANSPLHF	TGTGCCACCAGTGGCGGGGATAAGGGGGCTAATTCACCCCTCCACTTT
-	TRBV7-8	-	TRBJ1-1	CASSSDSMNTEAFF	TGTGCCAGCAGCTCCGACAGCATGAACACTGAAGCTTTCTTT
many	TRBV7-2	TRBD1	TRBJ1-1	CASSSRTGQPEAFF	TGTGCCAGCAGCTCCCGGACAGGGCAGCCTGAAGCTTTCTTT
many	TRBV12-3/TRBV12-4	-	TRBJ2-2	CASRDEGELFF	TGTGCCAGCAGGGATGAGGGGGAGCTGTTTTTT
-	TRBV5-6	-	TRBJ1-2	CASSSLFHQGYTF	TGTGCCAGCAGCTCGCTCTTCCACCAGGGCTACACCTTC
-	TRBV2	-	TRBJ2-5	CASSGDWRPYRETQYF	TGTGCCAGCAGTGGGGACTGGAGACCATATAGAGAGACCCAGTACTTC
few	TRBV7-8	-	TRBJ1-5	CASSFYSGNNQPQHF	TGTGCCAGCAGCTTTTACTCAGGGAACAATCAGCCCCAGCATTTT
-	TRBV29-1	TRBD1	TRBJ2-7	CSGGTGNEQYF	TGCAGCGGTGGGACAGGGAACGAGCAGTACTTC
few	TRBV5-6	-	TRBJ2-5	CASSLGQEQETQYF	TGTGCCAGCAGCCTGGGACAAGAGCAAGAGACCCAGTACTTC